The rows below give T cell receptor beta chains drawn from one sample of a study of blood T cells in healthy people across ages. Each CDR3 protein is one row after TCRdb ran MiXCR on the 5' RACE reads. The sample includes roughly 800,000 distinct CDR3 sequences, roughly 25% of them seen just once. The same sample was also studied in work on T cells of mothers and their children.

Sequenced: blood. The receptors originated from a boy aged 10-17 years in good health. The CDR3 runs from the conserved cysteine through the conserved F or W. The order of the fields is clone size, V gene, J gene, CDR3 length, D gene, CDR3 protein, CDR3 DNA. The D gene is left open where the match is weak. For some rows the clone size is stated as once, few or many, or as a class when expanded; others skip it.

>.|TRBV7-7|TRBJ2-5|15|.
CASSPRGGNQETQYF
TGTGCTAGCAGCCCCAGGGGCGGAAACCAAGAGACCCAGTACTTC
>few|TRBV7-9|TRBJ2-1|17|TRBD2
CASSPTSGGGPYNEQFF
TGTGCCAGCAGCCCGACATCCGGCGGGGGGCCTTACAATGAACAGTTCTTC
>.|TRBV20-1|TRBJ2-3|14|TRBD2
CSAPLAGGTDTQYF
TGCAGTGCTCCACTAGCGGGGGGCACAGATACGCAGTATTTT
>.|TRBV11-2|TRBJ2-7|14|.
CASSSDGSSYEQYF
TGTGCCAGCAGCTCGGACGGCAGCTCCTACGAGCAGTACTTC
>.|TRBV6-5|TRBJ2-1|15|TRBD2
CASSYSASGYNEQFF
TGTGCCAGCAGTTACTCGGCTAGCGGCTACAATGAGCAGTTCTTC
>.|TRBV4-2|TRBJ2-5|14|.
CASSQVPDRETQYF
TGTGCCAGCAGCCAAGTTCCGGACCGCGAGACCCAGTACTTC
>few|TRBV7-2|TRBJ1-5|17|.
CASSLRRLEYSNQPQHF
TGTGCCAGCAGCTTACGACGTCTTGAGTATAGCAATCAGCCCCAGCATTTT
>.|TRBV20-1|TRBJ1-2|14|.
CSASYPDESYGHTF
TGCAGTGCTAGCTATCCCGATGAGAGCTATGGCCACACCTTC
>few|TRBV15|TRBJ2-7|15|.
CATSTTGRGVYEQYF
TGTGCCACCAGCACGACAGGGAGGGGGGTCTACGAGCAGTACTTC
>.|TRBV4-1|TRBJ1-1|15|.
CASSQDQTLSAEAFF
TGCGCCAGCAGCCAAGATCAAACTCTTAGCGCTGAAGCTTTCTTT
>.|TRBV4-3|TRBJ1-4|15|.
CASSQVGTPNEKLFF
TGCGCCAGCAGCCAAGTCGGGACACCTAATGAAAAACTGTTTTTT
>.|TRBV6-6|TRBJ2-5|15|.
CASSYSLEGLETQYF
TGTGCCAGCAGTTACTCGTTGGAGGGATTAGAGACCCAGTACTTC
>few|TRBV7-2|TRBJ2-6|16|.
CASSLQGSPGANVLTF
TGTGCCAGCAGCTTACAGGGTAGTCCTGGGGCCAACGTCCTGACTTTC
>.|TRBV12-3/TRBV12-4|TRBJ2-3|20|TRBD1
CASSLSGQGRVVAAHDTQYF
TGTGCCAGCAGTCTTTCCGGACAGGGTCGGGTCGTTGCGGCGCATGATACGCAGTATTTT
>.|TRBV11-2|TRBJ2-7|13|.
CASSGDRSYEQYF
TGTGCCAGCAGCGGAGACCGCTCCTACGAGCAGTACTTC
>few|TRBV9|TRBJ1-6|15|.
CASSVSGGKNSPLHF
TGTGCCAGCAGCGTTTCGGGGGGGAAGAATTCACCCCTCCACTTT
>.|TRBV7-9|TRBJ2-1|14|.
CASIDSISYNEQFF
TGTGCCAGCATCGACTCGATCTCCTACAATGAGCAGTTCTTC